The 15 T cell receptor beta chains listed next were all sequenced from one sample in a study of control samples from healthy donors and cancer patients. TCRdb's copy holds only in-frame clones and misses some; the assay was immunoSEQ multiplex PCR. The profile shows some 74,000 clones, more than 70% of them singletons. Input material: blood. Source of these receptors: a woman in her forties or fifties in good health.

The V call is TRBV13, the J call TRBJ2-1; no firm D call. With 3 bases removed from V and 6 bases from J, the gap between germline ends came to 6 bases. The CDR3 has 12 residues. Germline CDR1 is PRHDT and CDR2 is FYEKMQ (reference sequence). CDR3 nucleotide sequence: TGTGCCAGCAGCTTCTACACCAATGAGCAGTTCTTC. The encoded protein is CASSFYTNEQFF.

The gene calls are TRBV14 and TRBJ1-6; D is ambiguous. Germline V gives CDR1 SGHDN, CDR2 FVKESK. The CDR3 covers 13 residues. Trimming removed 4 bases at V and 7 bases at J, with 8 bases between. This CDR3 reads CASSPLRNSPLHF. CDR3 nucleotides: TGTGCCAGCAGCCCCCTTAGAAATTCACCCCTCCACTTT.

In its sample, this clone was seen a few times. The chain joins TRBV12-3 or TRBV12-4 to TRBJ1-1; D is perhaps TRBD1 (6 bases). This CDR3 spans 13 amino acids. V was shortened by 7 bases and J by 2 bases, with 11 bases between the two germline ends. This CDR3 is CASTPGHNTEAFF. The CDR3 nucleotides are TGTGCCAGCACCCCGGGACACAACACTGAAGCTTTCTTT.

V gene TRBV25-1 combines with J gene TRBJ1-1; D is uncertain. This CDR3 is 13 amino acids long. Trimming removed 3 bases at V and 4 bases at J, with 9 bases between. CDR1 and CDR2 from the germline V gene are MGHDK and SYGVNS. The DNA of the CDR3 is TGTGCCAGCAGTGATTCGGGATTCACTGAAGCTTTCTTT. It codes for CASSDSGFTEAFF.

The chain links TRBV6-4 to TRBJ1-1; no definite D call. Trimming pared 3 bases from V and 0 bases from J, leaving 5 bases between. Germline V gives CDR1 MRHNA, CDR2 SNTAGT. The CDR3 sequence is 13 residues long. The CDR3 DNA reads TGTGCCAGCAGTGATGGTATGAACACTGAAGCTTTCTTT. Its protein is CASSDGMNTEAFF.

This chain connects TRBV7-8 to TRBJ2-6; D unresolved. Between the trimmed V and J ends, which lost 5 bases and 5 bases, there was a span of 28 bases. This CDR3 comprises 20 residues. Germline values: CDR1 SGHVS, CDR2 FQNEAQ. DNA for the CDR3: TGTGCCAGCAGCCCCCGCGACCGAGGTCGTGGAAGAACAAGGGCCAACGTCCTGACTTTC. Residues: CASSPRDRGRGRTRANVLTF.

V is TRBV10-3 and J is TRBJ1-1; D gene ambiguous. Deletions cut 3 bases from V and 1 base from J, with 3 bases between. Germline CDR1 ENHRY, CDR2 SYGVKD. CDR3 length: 12 amino acids. CDR3 coding DNA: TGTGCCATCAGTGACAGGAACACTGAAGCTTTCTTT. Protein product: CAISDRNTEAFF.

This clone occurred once. The chain has TRBV28 and TRBJ2-3; no clear D gene. This CDR3 is built from 15 residues. Germline CDR1 and CDR2: MDHEN and SYDVKM. Trimming removed 5 bases at V and 0 bases at J, with 12 bases between. The CDR3, as DNA: TGTGCCAGCAGTCCCGTACTCACTAGCACAGATACGCAGTATTTT. The encoded protein is CASSPVLTSTDTQYF.

The CDR3 DNA reads as TGTGCCAGCAGCGTCACCCCTGGACACAGCTCCTACAATGAGCAGTTCTTC. This translates into CASSVTPGHSSYNEQFF. V and J are TRBV9 and TRBJ2-1; D might be TRBD1 (5 bases). The CDR3 is made up of 17 amino acids. CDR1 and CDR2 (germline): SGDLS, YYNGEE. V was cut by 2 bases and J by 0 bases, with 15 bases left in between. The whole variable domain, filled in from reference TRBV9 and TRBJ2-1, reads DSGVTQTPKHLITATGQRVTLRCSPRSGDLSVYWYQQSLDQGLQFLIQYYNGEERAKGNILERFSAQQFPDLHSELNLSSLELGDSALYFCASSVTPGHSSYNEQFFGPGTRLTVL.

The CDR3 protein is CASSPRPLWTQYF. As DNA, the CDR3 is TGTGCCAGCAGCCCCCGGCCTTTATGGACCCAGTACTTC. The rearrangement links TRBV9 to TRBJ2-5; the D is unclear. In germline, CDR1 is SGDLS, CDR2 YYNGEE. The CDR3 runs to 13 residues. Deletions cut 4 bases from V and 7 bases from J, with 14 bases between.

V usage is TRBV7-2 and J usage is TRBJ1-1, with 9 bases matching TRBD1. Germline trimming cut 2 bases from V and 5 bases from J; bases unmatched to any gene: 9. Germline CDR1 reads SGHTA; CDR2 reads FQGNSA. This CDR3 region has 16 residues. CDR3 sequence (DNA): TGTGCCAGCAGCTTACTTACAGGGGGCGCAAGGACTGAAGCTTTCTTT. Amino acids: CASSLLTGGARTEAFF.

The chain carries TRBV5-1 and TRBJ1-2; a possible D gene is TRBD1 (5 bases). Germline-derived CDR1 and CDR2 are SGHRS and YFSETQ. The CDR3 is 13 residues long. V was clipped by 0 bases and J by 6 bases, with 9 bases between them. CDR3 in DNA: TGCGCCAGCAGCTTGGGGGGCTCGGATGGCTACACCTTC. Its translation is CASSLGGSDGYTF.

CDR3 amino acids: CASSSGADNTEAFF. The DNA for the CDR3 is TGTGCCAGCAGCTCTGGGGCAGATAACACTGAAGCTTTCTTT. This chain connects TRBV5-5 to TRBJ1-1; perhaps TRBD1 as D (5 bases). The V and J ends lost 3 bases and 2 bases respectively, with 11 bases between them. Germline-derived CDR1 and CDR2 are SGHKS and YYEKEE (reference sequence). The CDR3 sequence is 14 residues long.

This chain uses TRBV4-1 with TRBJ1-4; unclear D gene. Trimming took off 0 bases at V and 4 bases at J, with 12 bases between the two ends. The CDR3 is 16 amino acids. Germline CDR1 MGHRA, CDR2 YSYEKL. The CDR3 spells CASSQETVVSNEKLFF. In DNA form, the CDR3 reads TGCGCCAGCAGCCAAGAGACGGTAGTGAGTAATGAAAAACTGTTTTTT.

The chain has TRBV29-1 and TRBJ2-1; D remains unclear. Germline V gives CDR1 SQVTM, CDR2 ANQGSEA. The CDR3 covers 13 residues. Trimming removed 6 bases from V and 3 bases from J, with 12 bases in between. The CDR3 reads CSVYPGLYNEQFF. In DNA form, the CDR3 reads TGCAGCGTCTATCCCGGGCTCTACAATGAGCAGTTCTTC.